The 25 T cell receptor beta chains in this list originate from one sample, sequenced in a study of cytomegalovirus exposure and HLA in healthy donors (dated 2017 in TCRdb). The library was made by the immunoSEQ multiplex PCR assay. For the multiplex PCR, a mixture combining 60 forward primers for TCR Vbeta segments and 13 reverse primers for TCR Jbeta segments was used. TCRdb limited this immuneACCESS table to in-frame rearrangements with V and J called. A share of clones is missing; checked studies link under half to unresolved V genes, and the rest is unexplained. The sample table holds about 160,000 clones, of which about 72% were seen once. The ten top clones hold more than 3% of the sample. Sequencing input: PBMCs. Source of these receptors: a man under 40 in good health and CMV-seropositive.

This sequence joins TRBV11-2 and TRBJ2-7, with 9 bases that match TRBD1. Germline V gene data show CDR1 as SGHAT and CDR2 as FQNNGV. The CDR3 is 14 amino acids. Trimming removed 6 bases from V and 6 bases from J; junction bases left unmatched: 9. DNA of the CDR3: TGTGCCAGCAGTGACAGACAGGGGGAGGGCGAGCAGTACTTC. This translates into CASSDRQGEGEQYF.

The rearrangement joins TRBV13 to TRBJ2-7, with D unresolved. The CDR3 covers 15 residues. V was clipped by 0 bases and J by 0 bases, with 9 bases between them. The germline gives CDR1 PRHDT, CDR2 FYEKMQ (reference sequence). The CDR3 DNA reads TGTGCCAGCAGCTTAGGGTTAGCTGCCTCCTACGAGCAGTACTTC. It is translated as CASSLGLAASYEQYF. Combining the CDR3 with reference TRBV13 and TRBJ2-7 gives the whole variable domain AAGVIQSPRHLIKEKRETATLKCYPIPRHDTVYWYQQGPGQDPQFLISFYEKMQSDKGSIPDRFSAQQFSDYHSELNMSSLELGDSALYFCASSLGLAASYEQYFGPGTRLTVT.

J is TRBJ1-2 and V is TRBV30; 8 nucleotides agree with TRBD1. The CDR3 runs 13 residues. From germline, CDR1 is GTSNPN and CDR2 SVGIG (reference sequence). V dropped 7 bases and J dropped 4; count of bases not matched to a gene: 8. The CDR3 reads CAFSDRGSYGYTF. The CDR3 DNA sequence: TGTGCCTTTTCCGACAGGGGATCCTATGGCTACACCTTC.

The CDR3 coding sequence is TGCAGCGCCTTCGGGACTAGCGGTTCAGATACGCAGTATTTT. It yields the protein CSAFGTSGSDTQYF. The chain is built from TRBV29-1 and TRBJ2-3, with TRBD2 matching over 11 bases. The germline V gene encodes CDR1 SQVTM and CDR2 ANQGSEA. The J segment lost 4 bases and the V segment lost 7 bases, leaving 7 bases of the junction unmatched. This CDR3 region has 14 residues.

This rearrangement joins TRBV2 to TRBJ1-6; TRBD1 matches at 7 bases. V lost 6 bases to trimming and J lost 10 bases; unmatched junction nucleotides: 6. The CDR3 spans 13 residues. Germline CDR1 SNHLY, CDR2 FYNNEI. The CDR3 sequence: CASRGQAGSPLHF. The CDR3 coding sequence is TGTGCCAGCAGAGGACAGGCCGGATCACCCCTCCACTTT.

The V call is TRBV23-1, the J call TRBJ2-7, with a possible D match to TRBD1 (8 bases). TRBV23-1 is treated as an ORF (open reading frame) with a function not yet certain. With 7 bases removed from V and 7 bases from J, the gap between germline ends came to 14 bases. The CDR3 covers 12 residues. CDR3 region: CASTYRGGEQYF. The CDR3 DNA follows: TGCGCCAGCACCTACAGGGGGGGGGAGCAGTACTTC.

The rearrangement uses TRBV30 and TRBJ2-7, with a tentative D call TRBD2 (5 bases). CDR1 GTSNPN and CDR2 SVGIG come from the germline V gene (reference sequence). This CDR3 comprises 12 residues. The V end lost 5 bases, the J end lost 2 bases, and 10 bases lay between the germline ends. CDR3 DNA: TGTGCCTGGGAGCTCGGGACCTACGAGCAGTACTTC. It translates to CAWELGTYEQYF.

The genes are TRBV5-5 and TRBJ1-6, with 8 bases that match TRBD1. With V trimmed by 0 bases and J by 9 bases, 5 bases remained unmatched. The CDR3 runs to 15 residues. The germline V gene encodes CDR1 SGHKS and CDR2 YYEKEE (reference sequence). CDR3 sequence: CASSLVTGVVSPLHF. The CDR3 DNA follows: TGTGCCAGCAGCTTGGTGACAGGGGTAGTTTCACCCCTCCACTTT. Variable domain in full (rest from reference TRBV5-5 and TRBJ1-6): DAGVTQSPTHLIKTRGQQVTLRCSPISGHKSVSWYQQVLGQGPQFIFQYYEKEERGRGNFPDRFSARQFPNYSSELNVNALLLGDSALYLCASSLVTGVVSPLHFGNGTRLTVT.

This chain connects TRBV5-4 to TRBJ1-4; the D gene is possibly TRBD1 (6 bases). The CDR3 contains 15 residues. Germline CDR1 and CDR2: SGHNT and YYREEE (reference sequence). V was clipped by 4 bases and J by 7 bases, with 17 bases between them. CDR3 in amino acids: CASSTRQAGGEKLFF. The CDR3 bases are TGTGCCAGCAGCACGCGACAGGCGGGCGGTGAAAAACTGTTTTTT. The complete variable domain, with remaining parts taken from reference TRBV5-4 and TRBJ1-4, reads ETGVTQSPTHLIKTRGQQVTLRCSSQSGHNTVSWYQQALGQGPQFIFQYYREEENGRGNFPPRFSGLQFPNYSSELNVNALELDDSALYLCASSTRQAGGEKLFFGSGTQLSVL.

This clone has more than one count but fewer than ten. CDR3 sequence: CASSLEGAGANVLTF. DNA of the CDR3: TGTGCCAGCAGCTTAGAAGGGGCTGGGGCCAACGTCCTGACTTTC. This sequence joins TRBV7-8 and TRBJ2-6; possibly TRBD1 for D (5 bases). V was pared by 1 base and J by 2 bases, with 6 bases between. Germline CDR1 SGHVS, CDR2 FQNEAQ. The CDR3 sequence is 15 residues long.

This clone was recorded once. The chain combines TRBV7-2 with TRBJ2-1; 11 nucleotides match TRBD2. V shed 3 bases and J 3 bases; nucleotides not matched to a gene: 4. Germline V lookup: CDR1 SGHTA, CDR2 FQGNSA. This CDR3 has 16 amino acids. In DNA form, the CDR3 reads TGTGCCAGCAGCTTGGTAGCGGGGGGGATCTACAATGAGCAGTTCTTC. Protein: CASSLVAGGIYNEQFF.

The chain links TRBV2 to TRBJ1-1, with TRBD1 matching 10 bases. This CDR3 is built from 15 residues. The germline V gene encodes CDR1 SNHLY and CDR2 FYNNEI. V gave up 7 bases and J gave up 9 bases; unmatched junction bases: 14. The CDR3 is CASTPLGGQGVQAFF. CDR3 sequence (DNA): TGTGCCAGCACCCCCCTGGGAGGACAGGGGGTTCAAGCTTTCTTT.

This clone has only a few counts. The rearrangement joins TRBV5-1 to TRBJ2-3; D may be TRBD1 (6 bases). Germline V gives CDR1 SGHRS, CDR2 YFSETQ. The CDR3 runs 13 residues. V lost 4 bases to trimming and J lost 3 bases, with 9 bases between them. The CDR3 DNA is TGCGCCAGCAGCCAAGGACAGACAGATACGCAGTATTTT. Encoded protein: CASSQGQTDTQYF.

The V gene is TRBV9, the J gene TRBJ1-6, with D possibly TRBD1 on 6 matching bases. This CDR3 comprises 17 residues. Looked up from germline, CDR1 is SGDLS and CDR2 is YYNGEE. V dropped 3 bases and J dropped 0 bases, with 13 bases sitting between them. In DNA, the CDR3 is TGTGCCAGCAGCGCAGGGTTACAGGGCTCCTATAATTCACCCCTCCACTTT. It encodes CASSAGLQGSYNSPLHF.

The J gene is TRBJ2-7, the V gene TRBV4-1, with 8 bases fitting TRBD1. With V trimmed by 5 bases and J by 3 bases, 3 bases remained unmatched. Looked up from germline, CDR1 is MGHRA and CDR2 is YSYEKL. CDR3 length: 13 residues. The CDR3 DNA sequence: TGCGCCAGCAGCTTAGACAGGGGCTACGAGCAGTACTTC. Protein product: CASSLDRGYEQYF.

The CDR3, as DNA: TGTGCCAGCAGCATCCCCGAGACTAGCACAGATACGCAGTATTTT. It translates to CASSIPETSTDTQYF. The gene calls are TRBV7-9 and TRBJ2-3; the D is unclear. The V gene lost 5 bases and the J gene lost 0 bases, with 12 bases spanning the gap. Per the germline V gene, CDR1 is SEHNR and CDR2 is FQNEAQ (reference sequence). The CDR3 consists of 15 residues.

This chain joins TRBV19 and TRBJ2-2, with a possible D match to TRBD1 (5 bases). The CDR3 has 16 amino acids. The germline gives CDR1 LNHDA, CDR2 SQIVND (reference sequence). V was trimmed by 4 bases and J by 4 bases, leaving 16 bases between them. The CDR3 here is CASSSGPGLITGELFF. CDR3 bases: TGTGCCAGTAGTAGTGGGCCAGGGTTAATCACCGGGGAGCTGTTTTTT.

This clone was seen a few times. The V and J genes are TRBV9 and TRBJ2-1; TRBD2 matches at 10 bases. CDR3 length: 15 residues. In germline, CDR1 is SGDLS, CDR2 YYNGEE. J gave up 9 bases and V 0 bases, and 6 bases lay outside the gene matches. CDR3 DNA: TGTGCCAGCAGCGTAGAGCCAACTAGCGGGGCTGAGCAGTTCTTC. Residues: CASSVEPTSGAEQFF.

There are a few counts of this clone. The rearrangement links TRBV4-3 to TRBJ2-7; 7 bases map to TRBD1. The germline CDR1 and CDR2 sequences are LGHNA and YSLEER. The CDR3 is 12 amino acids. The ends lost 3 bases at V and 6 bases at J; junction bases unmatched: 2. This CDR3 is CASSQSGGEQYF. CDR3 nucleotides: TGCGCCAGCAGCCAGTCAGGGGGCGAGCAGTACTTC.

The V and J genes are TRBV27 and TRBJ2-7; D perhaps matches TRBD1 (5 bases). The germline gives CDR1 MNHEY, CDR2 SMNVEV (reference sequence). This CDR3 has 11 residues. Trimming stripped 6 bases from V and 3 bases from J, with 6 bases between. CDR3 in DNA: TGTGCCAGCAGCCAGGGCTACGAGCAGTACTTC. Translating it yields CASSQGYEQYF.

This chain connects TRBV12-5 to TRBJ2-7, with TRBD1 matching over 9 bases. V was clipped by 0 bases and J by 9 bases; unmatched bases: 6. Looked up from germline, CDR1 is LGHNT and CDR2 is FRNRAP. The CDR3 totals 14 residues. The CDR3: CASGLVQGQGGQYF. The CDR3 bases are TGTGCTAGTGGTTTGGTACAGGGACAGGGAGGGCAGTACTTC.

Points on this clone: An end of the junction differs from the germline gene, which may be a read error. The V gene is TRBV30, the J gene TRBJ2-3; the match to TRBD1 covers 9 bases. CDR1 and CDR2 from the germline V gene are GTSNPN and SVGIG (reference sequence). The CDR3 totals 14 residues. The DNA for the CDR3 is TGTGTCTGGAGTTACGGGACAGGGTTAGATACGCAGTATTTT. This translates into CVWSYGTGLDTQYF.

V usage is TRBV28 and J usage is TRBJ1-4; perhaps TRBD1 as D (6 bases). The CDR3 loop spans 18 amino acids. V shed 3 bases and J shed 0 bases, with 17 bases lying between them. Germline V lookup: CDR1 MDHEN, CDR2 SYDVKM. CDR3 in amino acids: CASSFLGGRIATNEKLFF. In DNA, the CDR3 is TGTGCCAGCAGTTTCCTAGGGGGTCGAATCGCAACTAATGAAAAACTGTTTTTT.

The genes are TRBV6-1 and TRBJ1-3; maybe TRBD1 (5 bases). The CDR3 runs to 16 residues. Trimming pared 1 base from V and 0 bases from J, leaving 10 bases between. Per the germline V gene, CDR1 is MNHNS and CDR2 is SASEGT. CDR3 sequence reads: CASSEVGLISGNTIYF. The CDR3 nucleotides are TGTGCCAGCAGTGAAGTGGGACTCATCTCTGGAAACACCATATATTTT.

The V and J genes are TRBV30 and TRBJ1-2; D unclear. V was cut by 8 bases and J by 2 bases, with 12 bases left in between. Per the germline V gene, CDR1 is GTSNPN and CDR2 is SVGIG (reference sequence). The CDR3 contains 12 residues. The CDR3, as DNA: TGTGCCGTCGGGATAGGAAACTATGGCTACACCTTC. Translating gives CAVGIGNYGYTF.